A selection of T cell receptor beta chains follows, all from one sample in a study of shared clonotypes between healthy human individuals. Clones were read by immunoSEQ multiplex PCR, and TCRdb kept only the in-frame ones, dropping some. Among hundreds of thousands of clones listed, around 96% were seen once. Sample: naive CD8+ T cells sorted from blood. These receptors were collected from a man aged 30-40 years in good health. Both conserved end residues are part of each CDR3. D genes are given only for firm matches. The size field is filled for only some rows; it gives once, few, many or a size class.

D gene: TRBD1; clone size: NA; V gene: TRBV7-9; J gene: TRBJ2-7; CDR3 DNA: TGTGCCAGCAGCGGAGCCGCCTCGTCACAGGGGCCGACCTACGAGCAGTACTTC; CDR3 protein: CASSGAASSQGPTYEQYF
D gene: TRBD1; clone size: NA; V gene: TRBV5-5; J gene: TRBJ1-5; CDR3 DNA: TGTGCCAGCAGCTTGGACAGGGGGAAGCAGCCCCAGCATTTT; CDR3 protein: CASSLDRGKQPQHF
D gene: TRBD1; clone size: NA; V gene: TRBV28; J gene: TRBJ2-7; CDR3 DNA: TGTGCCAGCAGTTTGCATGACAGGGGCGACGCCTACGAGCAGTACTTC; CDR3 protein: CASSLHDRGDAYEQYF
D gene: TRBD2; clone size: NA; V gene: TRBV5-6; J gene: TRBJ2-1; CDR3 DNA: TGTGCCAGCAGCTTGGCGGTTACGGGACTAGCGGAGGGGGATGAGCAGTTCTTC; CDR3 protein: CASSLAVTGLAEGDEQFF
D gene: NA; clone size: once; V gene: TRBV5-1; J gene: TRBJ1-1; CDR3 DNA: TGCGCCAGTAGCAGGGAGGACACTGAAGCTTTCTTT; CDR3 protein: CASSREDTEAFF
D gene: NA; clone size: NA; V gene: TRBV4-1; J gene: TRBJ1-5; CDR3 DNA: TGCGCCAGCAGCCCCCCCGAATGGAATCAGCCCCAGCATTTT; CDR3 protein: CASSPPEWNQPQHF
D gene: NA; clone size: NA; V gene: TRBV5-6; J gene: TRBJ1-1; CDR3 DNA: TGTGCCAGCAGCTTGTACCGGACTGAAGCTTTCTTT; CDR3 protein: CASSLYRTEAFF
D gene: NA; clone size: NA; V gene: TRBV6-6; J gene: TRBJ1-1; CDR3 DNA: TGTGCCAGCAGTTTAGGTGGGAGCGGGGAAGCTTTCTTT; CDR3 protein: CASSLGGSGEAFF
D gene: NA; clone size: NA; V gene: TRBV5-1; J gene: TRBJ2-7; CDR3 DNA: TGCGCCAGCAGCTTGGTCGGGGGCGACTACGAGCAGTACTTC; CDR3 protein: CASSLVGGDYEQYF
D gene: NA; clone size: NA; V gene: TRBV2; J gene: TRBJ2-5; CDR3 DNA: TGTGCCAGCAGTGAAGCTGGTCAAGAGACCCAGTACTTC; CDR3 protein: CASSEAGQETQYF
D gene: NA; clone size: NA; V gene: TRBV6-1; J gene: TRBJ1-5; CDR3 DNA: TGTGCCAGCATACAGGGTGGTAGCAATCAGCCCCAGCATTTT; CDR3 protein: CASIQGGSNQPQHF
D gene: TRBD1; clone size: NA; V gene: TRBV11-2; J gene: TRBJ2-6; CDR3 DNA: TGTGCCAGCAGCACCGGACAGGGGCGCGGGGCCAACGTCCTGACTTTC; CDR3 protein: CASSTGQGRGANVLTF
D gene: NA; clone size: NA; V gene: TRBV5-1; J gene: TRBJ1-1; CDR3 DNA: TGCGCCAGCAGCCCTCAGGACACTGAAGCTTTCTTT; CDR3 protein: CASSPQDTEAFF
D gene: TRBD2; clone size: NA; V gene: TRBV28; J gene: TRBJ2-2; CDR3 DNA: TGTGCCAGCAGTTTATTCTCCGGACTAGGGGACACCGGGGAGCTGTTTTTT; CDR3 protein: CASSLFSGLGDTGELFF
D gene: TRBD2; clone size: NA; V gene: TRBV5-5; J gene: TRBJ2-7; CDR3 DNA: TGTGCCAGCAGCTTGGAGGCGGGAGTTAGGAACGAGCAGTACTTC; CDR3 protein: CASSLEAGVRNEQYF
D gene: TRBD1; clone size: NA; V gene: TRBV18; J gene: TRBJ2-3; CDR3 DNA: TGTGCCAGCTCACCACCCGACAGGGTGATATTTTCTCACGAGTATTTT; CDR3 protein: CASSPPDRVIFSHEYF
D gene: NA; clone size: NA; V gene: TRBV4-2; J gene: TRBJ2-7; CDR3 DNA: TGTGCCAGCAGCCAGACCGGGACTCCCTACGAGCAGTACTTC; CDR3 protein: CASSQTGTPYEQYF
D gene: TRBD1; clone size: NA; V gene: TRBV27; J gene: TRBJ1-1; CDR3 DNA: TGTGCCAGCAGGGCCCGACAGGGGATACCGAACACTGAAGCTTTCTTT; CDR3 protein: CASRARQGIPNTEAFF
D gene: NA; clone size: NA; V gene: TRBV4-3; J gene: TRBJ2-1; CDR3 DNA: TGCGCCAGCAGCCAAGACGTCCAGACGACCTTCTACAATGAGCAGTTCTTC; CDR3 protein: CASSQDVQTTFYNEQFF
D gene: NA; clone size: NA; V gene: TRBV9; J gene: TRBJ2-1; CDR3 DNA: TGTGCCAGCAGCGTGGGCAGGGGCGACAATGAGCAGTTCTTC; CDR3 protein: CASSVGRGDNEQFF
D gene: NA; clone size: NA; V gene: TRBV7-2; J gene: TRBJ2-3; CDR3 DNA: TGTGCCAGCAGCATAAGGCAGGGGGGAGATACGCAGTATTTT; CDR3 protein: CASSIRQGGDTQYF
D gene: NA; clone size: once; V gene: TRBV6-5; J gene: TRBJ2-5; CDR3 DNA: TGTGCCAGCAGTTACTCGAATGCTGGGGCATTAGAGACCCAGTACTTC; CDR3 protein: CASSYSNAGALETQYF
D gene: NA; clone size: NA; V gene: TRBV23-1; J gene: TRBJ2-7; CDR3 DNA: TGCGCCACCTCCTTGAGCTCCTACGAGCAGTACTTC; CDR3 protein: CATSLSSYEQYF
D gene: NA; clone size: NA; V gene: TRBV5-1; J gene: TRBJ2-3; CDR3 DNA: TGCGCCAGCAGCTTGTTAAGGGGGTCACCAGATACGCAGTATTTT; CDR3 protein: CASSLLRGSPDTQYF
D gene: TRBD2; clone size: NA; V gene: TRBV9; J gene: TRBJ2-2; CDR3 DNA: TGTGCCAGCAGCGCTCTAGCGGGTCGAACCGGGAGGGCCGGGGAGCTGTTTTTT; CDR3 protein: CASSALAGRTGRAGELFF
D gene: TRBD2; clone size: NA; V gene: TRBV6-5; J gene: TRBJ2-1; CDR3 DNA: TGTGCCAGCAGTCTTAGCGGGAGGGCCGTGCATGAGCAGTTCTTC; CDR3 protein: CASSLSGRAVHEQFF
D gene: NA; clone size: NA; V gene: TRBV5-1; J gene: TRBJ2-7; CDR3 DNA: TGCGCCAGCAGCCCGGGGGTGCGAGGTAACTACGAGCAGTACTTC; CDR3 protein: CASSPGVRGNYEQYF